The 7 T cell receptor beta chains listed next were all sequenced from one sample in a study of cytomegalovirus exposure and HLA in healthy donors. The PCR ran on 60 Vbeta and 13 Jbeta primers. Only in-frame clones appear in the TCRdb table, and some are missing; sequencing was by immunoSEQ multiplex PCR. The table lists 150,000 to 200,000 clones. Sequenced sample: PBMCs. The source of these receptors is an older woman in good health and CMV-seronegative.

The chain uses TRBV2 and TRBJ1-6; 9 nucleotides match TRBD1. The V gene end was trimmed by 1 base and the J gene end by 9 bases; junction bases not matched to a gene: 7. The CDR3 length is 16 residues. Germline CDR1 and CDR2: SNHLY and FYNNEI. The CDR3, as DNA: TGTGCCAGCAGTGAAGGGGGGACAGGGAGACTTTCACCCCTCCACTTT. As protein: CASSEGGTGRLSPLHF.

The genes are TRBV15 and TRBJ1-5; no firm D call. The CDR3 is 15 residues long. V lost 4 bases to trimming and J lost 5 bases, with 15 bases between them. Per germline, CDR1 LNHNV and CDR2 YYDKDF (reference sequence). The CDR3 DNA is TGTGCCACCAGCATCCGACTACGCATAGATCAGCCCCAGCATTTT. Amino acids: CATSIRLRIDQPQHF.

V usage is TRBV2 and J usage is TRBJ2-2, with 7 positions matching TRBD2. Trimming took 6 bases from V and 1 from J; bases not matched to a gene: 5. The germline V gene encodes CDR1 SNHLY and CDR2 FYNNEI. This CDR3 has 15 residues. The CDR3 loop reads CASRGEGRNTGELFF. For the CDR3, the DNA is TGTGCCAGCAGGGGGGAGGGGCGGAACACCGGGGAGCTGTTTTTT.

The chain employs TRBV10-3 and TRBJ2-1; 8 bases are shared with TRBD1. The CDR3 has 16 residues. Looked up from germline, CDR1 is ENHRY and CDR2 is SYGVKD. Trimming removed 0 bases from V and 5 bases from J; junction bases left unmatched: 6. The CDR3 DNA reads TGTGCCATCAGTGAGTCTGTGGGGACAGGCAACAATGAGCAGTTCTTC. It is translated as CAISESVGTGNNEQFF.

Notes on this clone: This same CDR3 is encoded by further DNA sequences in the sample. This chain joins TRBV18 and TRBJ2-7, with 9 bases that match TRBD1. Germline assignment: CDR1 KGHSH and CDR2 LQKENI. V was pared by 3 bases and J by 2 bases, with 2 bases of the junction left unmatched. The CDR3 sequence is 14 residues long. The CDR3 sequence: CASSPGTGTYEQYF. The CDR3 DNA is TGTGCCAGCTCACCCGGGACAGGGACCTACGAGCAGTACTTC.

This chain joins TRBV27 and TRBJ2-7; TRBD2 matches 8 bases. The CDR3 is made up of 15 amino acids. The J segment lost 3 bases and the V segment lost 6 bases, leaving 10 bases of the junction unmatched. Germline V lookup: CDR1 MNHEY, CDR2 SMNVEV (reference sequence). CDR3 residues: CASRRGAEWIYEQYF. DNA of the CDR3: TGTGCCAGCAGGCGGGGGGCGGAGTGGATCTACGAGCAGTACTTC.

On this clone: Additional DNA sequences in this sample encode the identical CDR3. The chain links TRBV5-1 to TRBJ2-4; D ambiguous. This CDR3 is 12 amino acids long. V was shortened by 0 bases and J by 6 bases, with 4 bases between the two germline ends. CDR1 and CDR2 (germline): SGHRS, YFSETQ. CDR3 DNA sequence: TGCGCCAGCAGCTTGGATAGAAACATTCAGTACTTC. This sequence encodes CASSLDRNIQYF.